This T cell receptor (beta chain) was identified during a study of cytomegalovirus exposure and HLA in healthy donors. PCR was performed using 60 Vbeta and 13 Jbeta primers. Clones were read by immunoSEQ multiplex PCR, and TCRdb kept only the in-frame ones, dropping some. The top ten hold around 2.9% of the sample, which has 180,000 or so clones, around two thirds seen once. Material: PBMCs. This receptor was obtained from a middle-aged man in good health and CMV-seronegative.

The CDR3, as DNA: TGTGCCACCGCGTTCGACAGAGATCAGCCCCAGCATTTT. Translation: CATAFDRDQPQHF. This chain uses TRBV19 with TRBJ1-5; the D gene is possibly TRBD1 (5 bases). V dropped 10 bases and J dropped 5 bases, with 15 bases sitting between them. Germline values: CDR1 LNHDA, CDR2 SQIVND (reference sequence). The CDR3 has 13 residues.